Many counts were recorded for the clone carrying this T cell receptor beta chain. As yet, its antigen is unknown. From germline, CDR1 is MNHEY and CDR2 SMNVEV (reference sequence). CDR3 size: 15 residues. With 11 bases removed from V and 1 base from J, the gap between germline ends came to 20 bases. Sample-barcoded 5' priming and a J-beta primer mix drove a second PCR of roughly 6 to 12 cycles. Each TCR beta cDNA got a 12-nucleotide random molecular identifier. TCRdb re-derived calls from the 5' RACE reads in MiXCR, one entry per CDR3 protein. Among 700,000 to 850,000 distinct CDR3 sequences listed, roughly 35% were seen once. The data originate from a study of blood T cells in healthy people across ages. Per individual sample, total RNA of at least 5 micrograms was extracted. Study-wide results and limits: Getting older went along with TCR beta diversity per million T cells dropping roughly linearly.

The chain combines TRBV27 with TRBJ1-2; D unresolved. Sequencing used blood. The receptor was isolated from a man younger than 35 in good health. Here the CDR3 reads CAGPRTGKGNYGYTF. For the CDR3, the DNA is TGTGCCGGACCCCGGACGGGGAAGGGTAACTATGGCTACACCTTC.